The clone carrying this TCR beta chain was recorded many times. Its antigen is unidentified. TCRdb ran MiXCR on the 5' RACE reads and lists one entry per CDR3 protein. The sample includes just over 60,000 distinct CDR3 sequences, roughly 10% of them seen just once. Germline V gene data show CDR1 as SGHTA and CDR2 as FQGNSA. The CDR3 has 15 amino acids. The germline V and J ends were trimmed by 1 base and 9 bases, with 18 bases remaining between them. The data were obtained in a study of T-cell memory formation after mild COVID-19. Study-wide background: Clusters were largely donor specific.

Notes on the study in general: CD4+ contracting clones were found mainly in CM and EM, and CD8+ ones in EMRA. What remained unconfirmed was the SARS-CoV-2 specificity of second-wave clones peaking on day 37.

The sample comprised PBMCs or a T cell subset sorted from them (not recorded which). This receptor was taken from a man younger than 30 who had mild COVID-19 (a few samples of this study predate the infection). Cell type and time point are not known. The V call is TRBV7-2, the J call TRBJ2-5; D remains ambiguous. CDR3 DNA sequence: TGTGCCAGCAGCTTAGAAGTGTCTAGGGCTGGGGCCCAGTACTTC. Translated, it gives CASSLEVSRAGAQYF.